A single sample gave rise to the 4 T cell receptor beta chains below, sequenced in a study of T-cell reconstitution after alpha-beta-depleted transplantation in children. Unique molecular identifiers were built into the TCRbeta library. TCRdb used MiXCR to reprocess the PCR reads, holding one entry per CDR3 protein. This sample has some 390,000 distinct CDR3 sequences; about a fifth occur once, and the top ten carry 3% to 4.5%. The sequenced sample was PBMCs from the stem cell graft donor, obtained from the stem cell graft. These receptors originate from a human donor who donated a stem cell graft to a child with acute myeloid leukemia.

This clonotype has only a few counts. The chain uses TRBV10-3 and TRBJ2-7; TRBD2 agrees at 13 bases. J gave up 12 bases and V 2 bases, and 7 bases lay outside the gene matches. The CDR3 loop spans 14 amino acids. From germline, CDR1 is ENHRY and CDR2 SYGVKD. The CDR3 coding sequence is TGTGCCATCAGTGAGGGACTAGCGGGAGTCATGGGGTACTTC. It translates to CAISEGLAGVMGYF.

This clonotype came up a few times. V and J are TRBV5-1 and TRBJ2-3; tentative D call: TRBD2 (6 bases). This CDR3 has 14 residues. Germline V CDR1 and CDR2: SGHRS, YFSETQ. V was clipped by 0 bases and J by 4 bases, with 9 bases between them. CDR3 in amino acids: CASSLVSSADTQYF. In DNA form, the CDR3 reads TGCGCCAGCAGCTTGGTTTCTAGCGCAGATACGCAGTATTTT.

The gene calls are TRBV3-1 and TRBJ1-5; D possibly corresponds to TRBD1 (6 bases). The CDR3 length is 14 residues. V was trimmed by 1 base and J by 5 bases, leaving 9 bases between them. Germline V gives CDR1 LGHDT, CDR2 YNNKEL (reference sequence). CDR3 sequence (DNA): TGTGCCAGCAGCCAAGGGGGGCAGGATCAGCCCCAGCATTTT. The encoded protein is CASSQGGQDQPQHF.

The chain is built from TRBV25-1 and TRBJ1-5; 10 bases map to TRBD1. CDR3 length: 16 residues. The germline V gene has CDR1 MGHDK and CDR2 SYGVNS. After removal of 1 base from V and 5 bases from J, the junction contained 5 bases not matched to a gene. This CDR3 reads CASSESGTGAHQPQHF. CDR3 sequence (DNA): TGTGCCAGCAGTGAATCTGGGACAGGGGCCCATCAGCCCCAGCATTTT.